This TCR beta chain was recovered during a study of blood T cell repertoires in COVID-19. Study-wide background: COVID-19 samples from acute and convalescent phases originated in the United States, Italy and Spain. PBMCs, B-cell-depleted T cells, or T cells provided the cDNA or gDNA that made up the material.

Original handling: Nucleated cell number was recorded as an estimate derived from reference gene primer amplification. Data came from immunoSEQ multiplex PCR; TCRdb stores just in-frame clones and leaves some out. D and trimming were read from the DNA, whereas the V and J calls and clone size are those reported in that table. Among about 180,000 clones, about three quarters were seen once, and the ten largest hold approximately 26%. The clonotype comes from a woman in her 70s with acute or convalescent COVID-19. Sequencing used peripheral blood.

The CDR3 spells CASSRTVLNEKLFF. The CDR3 DNA reads TGCGCCAGCAGCCGTACGGTCCTCAATGAAAAACTGTTTTTT. The chain links TRBV4-1 to TRBJ1-4; D remains unclear. The length of the CDR3 is 14 residues. CDR1 is MGHRA, CDR2 YSYEKL, per germline. V lost 4 bases and J 5 bases, leaving 11 bases between the germline ends.